Included here is one TCR beta chain sequence, with context. No antigen is known for it. The DNA is omitted, as the CDR3 cannot be located on it reliably, and the CDR3 follows TCRdb's listing. This sample is part of a study of T-cell memory formation after mild COVID-19. The CDR3 is 19 amino acids long, termini counted. TCRdb processed the 5' RACE reads anew with MiXCR; each CDR3 protein has one entry. In the table there are around 200,000 distinct CDR3 sequences, approximately 30% of which are singletons. Study results and caveats: Contracting CD4+ clones sat mainly in CM and EM; CD8+ in EMRA. Clones shrinking between day 15 and 85 showed a balanced CD4/CD8 split, and those that grew later tilted toward CD4+.

This receptor was obtained from an adult woman who had mild COVID-19 (a few samples of this study predate the infection). Cell type and time point are not known. V is TRBV7-5 and J is TRBJ2-1; the D call TRBD2 from the table was never checked on the DNA. TRBV7-5 is annotated as a pseudogene. The source material was PBMCs or a T cell subset sorted from them (not recorded which). The CDR3 is CISVPEAILAGESYNEQFF.